Following are 3 T cell receptor beta chains from one sample sequenced in a study of blood T cell repertoires in COVID-19. Libraries were prepared by immunoSEQ multiplex PCR; TCRdb keeps only in-frame clonotypes and omits some of them. Here the sample spans hundreds of thousands of clones, more than 85% being singletons. Sequencing used peripheral blood. The receptors originated from a woman aged 25 to 39 with acute or convalescent COVID-19.

This clone was found a few times. This sequence joins TRBV5-1 and TRBJ2-5, with TRBD1 identical over 7 bases. V lost 2 bases, J lost 3 bases, and 4 bases stayed unmatched. This CDR3 is built from 14 residues. Germline V gene sequence: CDR1 SGHRS, CDR2 YFSETQ. DNA for the CDR3: TGCGCCAGCAGCTTACCGACAGGGAAAGAGACCCAGTACTTC. It codes for CASSLPTGKETQYF.

The chain has TRBV28 and TRBJ1-3, with 7 nucleotides matching TRBD1. Per the germline V gene, CDR1 is MDHEN and CDR2 is SYDVKM. CDR3 length: 16 amino acids. Trimming at V came to 7 bases and at J to 0 bases, leaving 9 bases not matched to a gene. Here the CDR3 reads CASTQGGQSSGNTIYF. The CDR3 nucleotides are TGTGCCAGCACCCAAGGGGGCCAGAGCTCTGGAAACACCATATATTTT.

The chain has TRBV18 and TRBJ1-4; D possibly corresponds to TRBD1 (5 bases). CDR3 length equals 15 residues. Germline CDR1 is KGHSH and CDR2 is LQKENI. The ends were cut back, 0 bases at V and 8 bases at J, with 13 bases in the middle. CDR3 sequence (DNA): TGTGCCAGCTCACCACCCGGGACGGAGGGGGAAAAACTGTTTTTT. It yields the protein CASSPPGTEGEKLFF.